A selection of T cell receptor beta chains follows, all from one sample in a study of blood T cell repertoires in COVID-19. Only in-frame clones appear in the TCRdb table, and some are missing; sequencing was by immunoSEQ multiplex PCR. The sample has under 350,000 clones; around 83% are singletons. The sequencing input was peripheral blood. All receptors come from a young man with active or convalescent COVID-19. The CDR3 runs from the conserved cysteine through the conserved F or W. D genes are given only for firm matches. Clone size is shown for a subset of rows, as once, few, many or a class of expanded clone.

CDR3nt: TGTGCCACCAGCACCGGGACAGCCCAAGAGACCCAGTACTTC
CDR3aa: CATSTGTAQETQYF
abundance: NA
v_gene: TRBV24-1
d_gene: TRBD1
j_gene: TRBJ2-5

CDR3nt: TGTGCCTGGAAGGGACACCGAGACACAGATACGCAGTATTTT
CDR3aa: CAWKGHRDTDTQYF
abundance: NA
v_gene: TRBV30
d_gene: NA
j_gene: TRBJ2-3

CDR3nt: TGTGCCAGCAGGGACCGAGCGGGAGGCGGGTACGAGCAGTACTTC
CDR3aa: CASRDRAGGGYEQYF
abundance: once
v_gene: TRBV27
d_gene: TRBD2
j_gene: TRBJ2-7

CDR3nt: TGTGCCAGCAGTGAGGACAGGGGGGGTTGGAGCAATCAGCCCCAGCATTTT
CDR3aa: CASSEDRGGWSNQPQHF
abundance: NA
v_gene: TRBV6-1
d_gene: TRBD1
j_gene: TRBJ1-5

CDR3nt: TGTGCCTGGAGTGTACAGGAAGGAGGGCAGGTCTACACCGGGGAGCTGTTTTTT
CDR3aa: CAWSVQEGGQVYTGELFF
abundance: NA
v_gene: TRBV30
d_gene: NA
j_gene: TRBJ2-2

CDR3nt: TGTGCCAGCAGTGACCGACTAGCGGGAGCTCGCGAGCAGTACTTC
CDR3aa: CASSDRLAGAREQYF
abundance: once
v_gene: TRBV6-2/TRBV6-3
d_gene: TRBD2
j_gene: TRBJ2-7

CDR3nt: TGTGCCAGCAGCTTGAGCACCTCTGGAAACACCATATATTTT
CDR3aa: CASSLSTSGNTIYF
abundance: NA
v_gene: TRBV5-6
d_gene: NA
j_gene: TRBJ1-3

CDR3nt: TGTGCCAGCAGCTACGGACAGGGATTTCTCTACGAGCAGTACTTC
CDR3aa: CASSYGQGFLYEQYF
abundance: NA
v_gene: TRBV5-4
d_gene: TRBD1
j_gene: TRBJ2-7

CDR3nt: TGTGCCAGCAGCCAAGACATAGAGGACACTGAAGCTTTCTTT
CDR3aa: CASSQDIEDTEAFF
abundance: NA
v_gene: TRBV14
d_gene: NA
j_gene: TRBJ1-1

CDR3nt: TGCGCCAGCATCGCAATTCTACGACTCTATACAAATCAGCCCCAGCATTTT
CDR3aa: CASIAILRLYTNQPQHF
abundance: NA
v_gene: TRBV23-1
d_gene: NA
j_gene: TRBJ1-5

CDR3nt: TGCGCCAGCAGCATTCGACAGAATGAAAAACTGTTTTTT
CDR3aa: CASSIRQNEKLFF
abundance: NA
v_gene: TRBV5-1
d_gene: NA
j_gene: TRBJ1-4